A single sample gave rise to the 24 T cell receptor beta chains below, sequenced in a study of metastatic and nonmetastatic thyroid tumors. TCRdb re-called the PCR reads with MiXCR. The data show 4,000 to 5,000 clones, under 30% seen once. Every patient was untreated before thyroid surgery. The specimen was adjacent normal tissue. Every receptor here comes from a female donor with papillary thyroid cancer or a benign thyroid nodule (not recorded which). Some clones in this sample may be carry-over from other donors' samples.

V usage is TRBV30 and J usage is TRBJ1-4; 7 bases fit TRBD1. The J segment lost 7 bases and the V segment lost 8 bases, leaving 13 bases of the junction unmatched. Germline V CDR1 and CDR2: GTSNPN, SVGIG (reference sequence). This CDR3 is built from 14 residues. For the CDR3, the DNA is TGTGCCGGGGATTCTACCGGGACAGCTGAAAAACTGTTTTTT. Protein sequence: CAGDSTGTAEKLFF. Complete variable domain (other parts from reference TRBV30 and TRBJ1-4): SQTIHQWPATLVQPVGSPLSLECTVEGTSNPNLYWYRQAAGRGLQLLFYSVGIGQISSEVPQNLSASRPQDRQFILSSKKLLLSDSGFYLCAGDSTGTAEKLFFGSGTQLSVL.

The CDR3 DNA reads TGTGCCAGCAGCTCAAGCGGGGCTAACTATGGCTACACCTTC. Translating gives CASSSSGANYGYTF. The chain joins TRBV7-9 to TRBJ1-2, with D hard to call. V lost 4 bases and J lost 0, with 9 bases in between. CDR3 length equals 14 residues. Germline-derived CDR1 and CDR2 are SEHNR and FQNEAQ (reference sequence).

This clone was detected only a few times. In DNA form, the CDR3 reads TGTGCCTGGAGTGACGAGACCTACGAGCAGTACTTC. Residues: CAWSDETYEQYF. The V and J genes are TRBV30 and TRBJ2-7, with D uncertain. Germline CDR1 and CDR2: GTSNPN and SVGIG (reference sequence). The CDR3 contains 12 residues. V was shortened by 1 base and J by 2 bases, with 6 bases between the two germline ends.

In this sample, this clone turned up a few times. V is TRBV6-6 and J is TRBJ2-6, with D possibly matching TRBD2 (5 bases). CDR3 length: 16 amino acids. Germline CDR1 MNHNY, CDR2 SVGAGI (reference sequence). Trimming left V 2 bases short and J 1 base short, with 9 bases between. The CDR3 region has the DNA TGTGCCAGCAGTTACCCAGGAGGATCTGGGGCCAACGTCCTGACTTTC. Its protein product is CASSYPGGSGANVLTF.

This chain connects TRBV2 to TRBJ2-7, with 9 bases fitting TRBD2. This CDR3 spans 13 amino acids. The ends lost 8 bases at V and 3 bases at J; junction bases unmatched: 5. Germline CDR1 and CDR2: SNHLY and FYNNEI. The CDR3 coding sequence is TGTGCCAGCGCGGGGGGGATTGACTACGAGCAGTACTTC. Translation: CASAGGIDYEQYF.

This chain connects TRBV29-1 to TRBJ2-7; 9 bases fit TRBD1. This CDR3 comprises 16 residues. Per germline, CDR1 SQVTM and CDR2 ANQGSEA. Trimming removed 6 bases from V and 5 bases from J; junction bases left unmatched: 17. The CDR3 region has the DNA TGCAGCGTAACAGGGGGCGTTGGGGCCTCTTTTAACGAGCAGTACTTC. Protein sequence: CSVTGGVGASFNEQYF.

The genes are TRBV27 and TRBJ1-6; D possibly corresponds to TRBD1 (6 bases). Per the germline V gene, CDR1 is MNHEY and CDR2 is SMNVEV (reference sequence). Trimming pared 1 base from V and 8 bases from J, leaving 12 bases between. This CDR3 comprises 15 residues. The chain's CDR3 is CASSLYTGLDSPLHF. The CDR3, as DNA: TGTGCCAGCAGTTTATACACAGGGTTGGATTCACCCCTCCACTTT.

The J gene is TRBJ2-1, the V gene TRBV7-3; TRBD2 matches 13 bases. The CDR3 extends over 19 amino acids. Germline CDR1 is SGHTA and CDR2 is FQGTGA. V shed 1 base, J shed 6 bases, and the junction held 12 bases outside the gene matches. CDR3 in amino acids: CASSLSTRGRLAGGNEQFF. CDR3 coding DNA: TGTGCCAGCAGCTTAAGTACCCGAGGCCGACTAGCGGGAGGCAATGAGCAGTTCTTC.

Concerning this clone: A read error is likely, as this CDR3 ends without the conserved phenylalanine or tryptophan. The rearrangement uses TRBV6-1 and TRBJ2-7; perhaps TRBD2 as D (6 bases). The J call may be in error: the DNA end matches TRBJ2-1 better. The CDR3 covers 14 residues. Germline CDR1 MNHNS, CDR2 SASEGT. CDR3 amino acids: CASTTGTDPYEQFC. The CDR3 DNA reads TGTGCCAGCACCACCGGGACTGACCCCTACGAGCAGTTCTGC.

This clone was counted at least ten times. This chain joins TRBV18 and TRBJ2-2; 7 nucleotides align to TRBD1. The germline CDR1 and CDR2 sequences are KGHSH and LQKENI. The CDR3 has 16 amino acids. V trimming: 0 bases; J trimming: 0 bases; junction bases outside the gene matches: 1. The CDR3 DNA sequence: TGTGCCAGCTCACCACCCGGGACAGCGAACACCGGGGAGCTGTTTTTT. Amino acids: CASSPPGTANTGELFF.

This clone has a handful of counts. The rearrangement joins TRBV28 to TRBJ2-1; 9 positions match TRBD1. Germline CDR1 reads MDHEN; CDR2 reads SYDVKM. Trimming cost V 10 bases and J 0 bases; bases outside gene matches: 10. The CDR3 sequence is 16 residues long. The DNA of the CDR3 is TGTGCCACCTCTTCCGGGACAGGGAGCTCCTACAATGAGCAGTTCTTC. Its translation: CATSSGTGSSYNEQFF.

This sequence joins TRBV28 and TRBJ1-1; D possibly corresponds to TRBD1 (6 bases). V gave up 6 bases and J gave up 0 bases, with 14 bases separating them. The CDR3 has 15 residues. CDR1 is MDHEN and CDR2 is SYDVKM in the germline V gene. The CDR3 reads CASRPGDTLNTEAFF. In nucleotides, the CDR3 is TGTGCCAGCAGGCCCGGGGACACCCTGAACACTGAAGCTTTCTTT.

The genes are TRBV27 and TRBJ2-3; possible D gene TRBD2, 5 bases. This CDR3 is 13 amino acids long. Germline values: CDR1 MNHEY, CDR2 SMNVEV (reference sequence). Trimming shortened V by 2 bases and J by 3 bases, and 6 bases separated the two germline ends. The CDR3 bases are TGTGCCAGCAGTTTACCGGGGACAGATACGCAGTATTTT. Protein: CASSLPGTDTQYF.

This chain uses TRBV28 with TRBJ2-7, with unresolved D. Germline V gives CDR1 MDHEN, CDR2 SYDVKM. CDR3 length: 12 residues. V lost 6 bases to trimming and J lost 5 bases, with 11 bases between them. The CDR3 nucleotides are TGTGCCAGCAGGGGAAGGGTCCACGAGCAGTACTTC. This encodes CASRGRVHEQYF.

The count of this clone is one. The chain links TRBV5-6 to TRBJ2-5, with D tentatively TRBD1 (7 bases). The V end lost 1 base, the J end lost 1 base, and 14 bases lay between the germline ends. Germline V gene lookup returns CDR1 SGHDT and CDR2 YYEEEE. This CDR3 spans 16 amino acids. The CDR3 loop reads CASSLRGRDPQETQYF. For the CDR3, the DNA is TGTGCCAGCAGCTTGAGGGGGCGGGACCCCCAAGAGACCCAGTACTTC.

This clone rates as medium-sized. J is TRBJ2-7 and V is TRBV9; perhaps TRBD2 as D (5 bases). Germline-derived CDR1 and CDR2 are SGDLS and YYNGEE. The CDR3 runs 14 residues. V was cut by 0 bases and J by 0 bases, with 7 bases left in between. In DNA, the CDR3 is TGTGCCAGCAGCGTAGTTGGGAGCTCCTACGAGCAGTACTTC. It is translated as CASSVVGSSYEQYF.

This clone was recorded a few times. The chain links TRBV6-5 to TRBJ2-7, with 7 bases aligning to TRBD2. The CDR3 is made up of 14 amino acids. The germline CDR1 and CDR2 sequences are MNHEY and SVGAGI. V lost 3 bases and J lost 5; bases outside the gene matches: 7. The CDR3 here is CASSYAGDLNEQYF. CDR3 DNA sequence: TGTGCCAGCAGTTATGCGGGGGACCTCAACGAGCAGTACTTC.

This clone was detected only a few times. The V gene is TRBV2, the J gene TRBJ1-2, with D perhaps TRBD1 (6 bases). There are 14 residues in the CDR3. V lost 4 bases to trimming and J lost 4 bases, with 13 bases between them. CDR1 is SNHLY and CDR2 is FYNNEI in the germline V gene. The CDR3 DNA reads TGTGCCAGCAGTGTAGGTCCAGGGGTCTATGGCTACACCTTC. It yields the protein CASSVGPGVYGYTF. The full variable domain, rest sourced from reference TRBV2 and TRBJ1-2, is EPEVTQTPSHQVTQMGQEVILRCVPISNHLYFYWYRQILGQKVEFLVSFYNNEISEKSEIFDDQFSVERPDGSNFTLKIRSTKLEDSAMYFCASSVGPGVYGYTFGSGTRLTVV.

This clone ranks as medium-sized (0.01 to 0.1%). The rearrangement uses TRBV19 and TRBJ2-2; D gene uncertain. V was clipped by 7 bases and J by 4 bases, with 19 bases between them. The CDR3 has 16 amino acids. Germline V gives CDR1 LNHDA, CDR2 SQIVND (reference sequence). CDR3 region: CASKSITYLGTGELFF. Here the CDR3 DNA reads TGTGCCAGTAAAAGTATTACCTACCTGGGCACCGGGGAGCTGTTTTTT.

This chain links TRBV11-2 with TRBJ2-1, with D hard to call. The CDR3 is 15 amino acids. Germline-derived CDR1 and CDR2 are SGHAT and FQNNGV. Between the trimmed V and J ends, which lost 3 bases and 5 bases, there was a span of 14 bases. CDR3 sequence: CASSLSKVENNEQFF. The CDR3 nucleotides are TGTGCCAGCAGCTTGAGCAAGGTTGAGAACAATGAGCAGTTCTTC.

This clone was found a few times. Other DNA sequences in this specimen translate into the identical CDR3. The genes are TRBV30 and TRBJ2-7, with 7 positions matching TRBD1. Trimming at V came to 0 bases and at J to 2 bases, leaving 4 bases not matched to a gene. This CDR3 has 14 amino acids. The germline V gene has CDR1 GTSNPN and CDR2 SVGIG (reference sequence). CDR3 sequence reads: CAWSVSGTAYEQYF. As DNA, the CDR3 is TGTGCCTGGAGTGTTTCCGGGACAGCCTACGAGCAGTACTTC.

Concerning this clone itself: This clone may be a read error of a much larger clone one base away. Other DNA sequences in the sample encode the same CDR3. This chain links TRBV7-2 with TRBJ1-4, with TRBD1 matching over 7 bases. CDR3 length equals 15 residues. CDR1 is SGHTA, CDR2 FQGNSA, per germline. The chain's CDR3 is CASSGSGGSGEKLSF. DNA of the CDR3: TGTGCCAGCAGCGGCTCAGGGGGGTCTGGCGAAAAACTGTCTTTT.

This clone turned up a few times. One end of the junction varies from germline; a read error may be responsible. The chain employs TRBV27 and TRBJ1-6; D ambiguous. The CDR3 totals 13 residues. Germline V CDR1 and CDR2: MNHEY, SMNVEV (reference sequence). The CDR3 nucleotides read TGTGCCGGCAGAATACAGTATAATTCACCCCCCCACTTT. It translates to CAGRIQYNSPPHF.

The CDR3 sequence is CASSETRAGETQYF. CDR3 DNA: TGCGCCAGCAGTGAGACTAGGGCTGGAGAGACCCAGTACTTC. The V call is TRBV10-1, the J call TRBJ2-5; perhaps TRBD2 as D (5 bases). The CDR3 runs to 14 residues. V lost 2 bases and J 4 bases, leaving 11 bases between the germline ends. CDR1 and CDR2 (germline): WNHNN, SYGVQD (reference sequence).